This TCR beta chain was sequenced in a study of graft-versus-host responses after intestinal transplantation. Study overall: Transplant types were multivisceral, liver-intestinal, or isolated intestinal. All recipients were given anti-thymocyte globulin induction, and tacrolimus and steroids were then administered for three to four years.

Sequencing was performed with immunoSEQ multiplex PCR; in TCRdb, only in-frame clones are kept and a portion is missing. The sample contains about 36,000 clones, approximately 93% of which appear only once. General study points: Recipient marrow contained GvH clones, some of which appeared first in ileum or blood. When patients had graft-donor T cell macrochimerism, their allografts held high graft-versus-host to host-versus-graft clonal ratios.

A remark on this clone: Its target is not known.

The sample in question was unstimulated CD4+ T cells sorted from spleen or lymph node cells, obtained before transplant. This sequence was found in a human donor who was the organ donor for an intestinal transplant.

DNA for the CDR3: TGCGCCAGCAGACCGGACAGGGTGGGGTTTTACGAGCAGTACTTC. Translation gives CASRPDRVGFYEQYF. The rearrangement links TRBV5-1 to TRBJ2-7; 8 bases align to TRBD1. Losses at the gene ends were 5 bases for V and 4 bases for J; bases not matched to a gene: 11. The CDR3 has 15 amino acids. Germline lookup yields CDR1 SGHRS and CDR2 YFSETQ.